This is a list of T cell receptor beta chains from one sample in a study of blood T cell repertoires in COVID-19. Clones were sequenced by immunoSEQ multiplex PCR, and TCRdb holds only the in-frame ones, with some missing. Among about 65,000 clones, roughly four fifths were seen once, and the ten largest hold about 15%. The sample taken for sequencing was peripheral blood. These receptors originate from a man aged 80 or over with acute or convalescent COVID-19. CDR3s leave out the opening cysteine and the closing phenylalanine or tryptophan.

j_call v_call cdr3_length cdr3_aa
TRBJ1-6 TRBV3-1/TRBV3-2 12 ASSQGGQGSPLH
TRBJ2-7 TRBV20-1 14 SASYLTGVTPYEQY
TRBJ2-5 TRBV5-1 17 ASSRGTSGGPFEGETQY
TRBJ2-2 TRBV19 14 ASSSPGQGITGELF
TRBJ1-6 TRBV13 13 ASSFSQGAGSPLH
TRBJ2-7 TRBV3-1/TRBV3-2 10 ASRSQGYEQY
TRBJ2-3 TRBV3-1/TRBV3-2 15 ASSETGERFSTDTQY
TRBJ1-6 TRBV10-1 12 ASSRGRDYSPLH
TRBJ1-5 TRBV6-1 12 ASSETWENQPQH
TRBJ1-5 TRBV2 13 ASSPRLLPTQPQH
TRBJ1-2 TRBV6-5 11 ASSRGGNYGYT
TRBJ1-2 TRBV6-5 14 ASSYDRRPPNYGYT
TRBJ1-1 TRBV18 13 ASSRQGALNTEAF
TRBJ1-1 TRBV2 13 ASRDRQGMNTEAF
TRBJ2-5 TRBV27 12 ASRQTSGGETQY
TRBJ1-1 TRBV7-9 10 ASSLTVTEAF
TRBJ1-1 TRBV19 13 ASSRGGLLNTEAF
TRBJ2-5 TRBV5-1 19 ASSTGQSRRGGVGKQETQY
TRBJ1-4 TRBV9 12 ASSVERTNEKLF
TRBJ1-1 TRBV2 13 ASSDAAGVNTEAF
TRBJ1-1 TRBV27 14 ASKLGHFGGNTEAF
TRBJ2-7 TRBV6-5 13 ASSYFRVGGYEQY
TRBJ1-3 TRBV6-5 11 ASSQTTGNTIY
TRBJ2-7 TRBV5-8 11 ASSMGDRGMRY
TRBJ1-1 TRBV7-9 13 ASSLADRPNTEAF
TRBJ2-2 TRBV5-1 12 ASSSRVNTGELF
TRBJ2-1 TRBV5-1 12 ASRRGGSYNEQF
TRBJ2-7 TRBV7-9 13 ASSLDGGKSYEQY
TRBJ2-7 TRBV18 11 ASSPSQFYEQY
TRBJ2-5 TRBV2 14 ASSEGLAGRRETQY
TRBJ2-7 TRBV7-2 13 ASSLDPLGQGRKY
TRBJ2-4 TRBV19 14 ASSSHSQGSKNIQY
TRBJ1-1 TRBV10-2 12 ASSEYLPNTEAF
TRBJ1-5 TRBV10-3 12 AISPDRGNQPQH
TRBJ1-4 TRBV5-8 13 ASSLSGEFNEKLF
TRBJ2-7 TRBV12-3/TRBV12-4 11 ASSFTTQGEQY
TRBJ1-3 TRBV5-1 12 ASSLSGSGNTIY
TRBJ1-5 TRBV18 13 ASSPGQNSNQPQH
TRBJ2-5 TRBV4-1 12 ASSQDRNKETQY
TRBJ2-2 TRBV9 13 ASSPLVGDTGELF
TRBJ1-5 TRBV29-1 13 SVLVSGASNQPQH